The sequence of this T cell receptor beta chain was determined in a study of CD8+CD57+ T cells in acquired aplastic anemia. General study results and limits: CD8+ Simpson's diversity in patients was not significantly different from that in controls. Patients and controls shared approximately 30 CD8+ CDR3 sequences, highly expressed in patients.

This clonotype has more than one count but fewer than ten. Its antigen is undetermined. Both TCR beta VDJ combination and CDR3 sequence profiling were carried out. Genomic DNA was the template for this profiling. TCRdb ran MiXCR on the reads and lists one entry per CDR3 protein. The sample has roughly 200,000 distinct CDR3 sequences; 61% are singletons. The CDR3 consists of 11 residues. The V and J ends lost 12 bases and 4 bases respectively, with 10 bases between them. CDR1 is KGHDR and CDR2 is SFDVKD in the germline V gene. The sequencing sample was made of sorted CD4+, CD8+, or CD8+CD57+ T cells (not recorded which) from PBMCs. The chain combines TRBV24-1 with TRBJ2-3; D is unclear. The receptor's source is a human donor in good health. The CDR3 loop reads CAASSADTQYF. CDR3 sequence (DNA): TGTGCCGCATCGAGCGCAGATACGCAGTATTTT.